Listed here are 4 T cell receptor beta chains from one sample, sequenced in a study of T-cell reconstitution after alpha-beta-depleted transplantation in children. A library of TCRbeta sequences, prepared with unique molecular identifiers, was generated. In TCRdb, the PCR reads were re-called with MiXCR into one record per CDR3 protein. Among fewer than 550,000 distinct CDR3 sequences listed, about an eighth were seen once. The source was PBMCs, mostly from graft donor cells, collected 180 days after TCRalphabeta/CD19-depleted stem cell transplant. These TCRs come from a female patient aged 2 to 10 who had a stem cell transplant for aplastic anemia, so the T cells may come from the graft donor.

This clonotype showed up many times. The genes are TRBV20-1 and TRBJ2-3, with 7 bases aligning to TRBD1. The CDR3 runs to 15 residues. V was pared by 0 bases and J by 1 base, with 4 bases of the junction left unmatched. Germline-derived CDR1 and CDR2 are DFQATT and SNEGSKA (reference sequence). The CDR3 is CSARERGLRTDTQYF. The CDR3 DNA reads TGCAGTGCTAGAGAGAGGGGGCTGCGCACAGATACGCAGTATTTT.

This clonotype was detected a few times. The genes are TRBV7-9 and TRBJ2-1; D is unresolved. This CDR3 comprises 15 residues. The germline V gene encodes CDR1 SEHNR and CDR2 FQNEAQ (reference sequence). Trimming took off 8 bases at V and 0 bases at J, with 14 bases between the two ends. CDR3 protein: CASYKAPSSYNEQFF. The CDR3, as DNA: TGTGCCAGCTACAAGGCGCCGTCCTCCTACAATGAGCAGTTCTTC.

V is TRBV28 and J is TRBJ2-7; the D gene is possibly TRBD1 (5 bases). CDR1 is MDHEN and CDR2 is SYDVKM in the germline V gene. The length of the CDR3 is 12 residues. Trimming stripped 6 bases from V and 5 bases from J, with 11 bases between. Here the CDR3 DNA reads TGTGCCAGCAGCTTGGACATCGACGAGCAGTACTTC. As protein: CASSLDIDEQYF.

This chain links TRBV29-1 with TRBJ1-1, with D perhaps TRBD1 (6 bases). V was pared by 7 bases and J by 0 bases, with 30 bases between. CDR1 and CDR2 (germline): SQVTM, ANQGSEA. The CDR3 totals 19 residues. This chain's CDR3 is CSAPRSAGAPCTMNTEAFF. The CDR3, as DNA: TGCAGCGCCCCCAGGAGCGCAGGGGCCCCGTGTACCATGAACACTGAAGCTTTCTTT.